This TCR beta chain was sequenced in a study of blood T cell repertoires in COVID-19. Study at large: From T cells, B-cell-depleted T cells, or PBMCs came the material, which was cDNA or gDNA.

In the source study's methods: How many nucleated cells were present was estimated from reference gene primer amplification. Here immunoSEQ multiplex PCR was the method, and the copy in TCRdb shows in-frame clones only, minus some. Clone size and V and J calls were adopted from that table, with D and trimming inferred from the DNA. The table lists some 70,000 clones, 81% of them singletons. This CDR3 comprises 15 residues. Trimming pared 5 bases from V and 6 bases from J, leaving 16 bases between. Germline V gene data show CDR1 as SEHNR and CDR2 as FQNEAQ (reference sequence). Sequencing was carried out using peripheral blood. The clonotype originates from a woman aged 70-85 years with acute or convalescent COVID-19. The chain is built from TRBV7-9 and TRBJ1-4, with a possible D match to TRBD1 (6 bases). Here the CDR3 reads CASSPGQPGDEKLFF. For the CDR3, the DNA is TGTGCCAGCAGCCCCGGACAGCCCGGGGATGAAAAACTGTTTTTT.